This TCR beta chain was identified during a study of OX40 agonist ivuxolimab in advanced cancers. The method was immunoSEQ multiplex PCR; TCRdb's version includes in-frame clones alone and lacks a portion of them. The sample lists around 45,000 clones, roughly 87% seen once, with about 6.5% in the top ten. The TCR was taken from an adult with an advanced solid tumor such as melanoma, head and neck, liver or kidney cancer. Sequenced material: CD4+ or CD8+ T cells sorted from blood, taken in a trial of the OX40 agonist ivuxolimab.

The CDR3 sequence is CASSFPASGRRETQYF. DNA for the CDR3: TGTGCCAGCAGTTTCCCGGCTAGCGGGAGAAGAGAGACCCAGTACTTC. The chain is built from TRBV28 and TRBJ2-5, with TRBD2 matching 10 bases. The CDR3 consists of 16 residues. CDR1 is MDHEN and CDR2 is SYDVKM in the germline V gene. V dropped 3 bases and J dropped 4; count of bases not matched to a gene: 8. Filled out from reference TRBV28 and TRBJ2-5, the complete variable domain reads DVKVTQSSRYLVKRTGEKVFLECVQDMDHENMFWYRQDPGLGLRLIYFSYDVKMKEKGDIPEGYSVSREKKERFSLILESASTNQTSMYLCASSFPASGRRETQYFGPGTRLLVL.